This T cell receptor beta chain comes out of a study of T-cell reconstitution after alpha-beta-depleted transplantation in children. This clonotype was picked up a small number of times. Its antigen is currently unknown. Findings and limits, study-wide: Alpha-beta T cells present about two months after transplant were reported to originate from several hundred expanded graft clones. It was surviving recipient T cells and thymic progenitors that gave some patients high TCRbeta diversity at day 60. Fresh T-cell production supplied most of the T-cell counts and diversity seen one year after transplant.

The CDR3 loop spans 13 amino acids. The junction had 8 bases not matched to a gene; V was cut back by 2 bases and J by 11 bases. The germline V gene encodes CDR1 MNHEY and CDR2 SVGAGI. Library preparation (for TCRbeta) was performed with unique molecular identifiers. TCRdb reprocessed the PCR reads with MiXCR, giving one entry per CDR3 protein. The sample consists of some 440,000 distinct CDR3 sequences, roughly 16% of them appearing once. Source: PBMCs, mostly from graft donor cells, taken 360 days after TCRalphabeta/CD19-depleted stem cell transplant. This chain links TRBV6-5 with TRBJ1-1, with 7 bases that match TRBD1. The sequence came from a boy younger than two who had a stem cell transplant for Wiskott-Aldrich syndrome, so the T cells may come from the graft donor. This chain's CDR3 is CASSYARGLLAFF. The CDR3 nucleotides read TGTGCCAGCAGTTACGCCAGGGGGTTGCTGGCTTTCTTT.